This T cell receptor (beta chain) was profiled in a study of memory CD4+ T cells and cytomegalovirus serostatus. Authors' processing steps: After removing out-of-frame reads, around 2.2 million distinct TCRbeta sequences remained. Assay used: immunoSEQ multiplex PCR; TCRdb lists only in-frame clones, some missing. That table is the source of V, J and clone size, and D and trimming were worked out from the DNA. Altogether about 58,000 clones are present, around 82% being singletons, with the ten largest covering around 0.5%. The sort gate was single viable CD3+CD4+CD8-CD45RO+ cells for memory CD4+ T cells. The TCR was taken from an adult in good health and CMV-seronegative. Some clones in this sample may be carry-over from other donors' samples. Sequencing was carried out using memory CD4+ T cells from blood.

The CDR3 is CASTQGAGRQETQYF. Written as DNA, the CDR3 is TGTGCCAGCACTCAGGGGGCGGGAAGACAAGAGACCCAGTACTTC. The chain uses TRBV7-6 and TRBJ2-5, with 8 nucleotides matching TRBD1. Trimming at V came to 7 bases and at J to 2 bases, leaving 9 bases not matched to a gene. Germline lookup yields CDR1 SGHVS and CDR2 FNYEAQ. This CDR3 has 15 residues.